This section outlines one T cell receptor beta chain sequence together with its context. The target antigen is unknown. This sample is drawn from a study of cytomegalovirus exposure and HLA in healthy donors. The study's findings and limits: In a later analysis, a missense DCLRE1C variant was linked to TCR beta V- and J-gene trimming. Listed as cytomegalovirus-associated were 170 or so TCR beta chains.

The CDR3 contains 17 residues. Germline trimming cut 5 bases from V and 7 bases from J; bases unmatched to any gene: 14. Germline V gene lookup returns CDR1 SGHTA and CDR2 FQGNSA. The PCR contained 60 Vbeta and 13 Jbeta primers. Authors' methods: A later analysis tallied about 80 million unique TCR beta chains, some 12 million of them shared. The data were produced by immunoSEQ multiplex PCR, yet TCRdb's version contains in-frame clones alone and is incomplete. V, J and clone size were drawn from that table, and D and trimming were deduced from the DNA. The sample contains roughly 93,000 clones, about 82% of which appear only once.

The specimen was PBMCs. The gene calls are TRBV7-2 and TRBJ1-6, with 7 positions matching TRBD1. This sequence originates from a man younger than 45 in good health and CMV-seronegative. CDR3 coding DNA: TGTGCCAGCAGCCCCGATATTAGACAGGGAAGGAATTCACCCCTCCACTTT. This translates into CASSPDIRQGRNSPLHF.